These 10 T cell receptor beta chains were all obtained from the same sample, sequenced in a study of T cells in Graves' hyperthyroidism and ophthalmopathy. Using RNA transcripts as the source, TCR beta CDR3 regions were amplified. The TCR CDR3 was amplified in a first-round RT-PCR using the HTBI primer set. One entry per CDR3 protein results from TCRdb running MiXCR on the multiplex PCR reads. Of a few hundred thousand distinct CDR3 sequences listed, around 42% were seen once; the top ten hold roughly 7.7%. Sequences were obtained from peripheral blood or thyroid tissue (not recorded which). The receptors originated from a woman aged 18 to 35 with Graves' hyperthyroidism.

This clonotype appeared many times. The V call is TRBV11-2, the J call TRBJ1-6; D gene uncertain. This CDR3 spans 14 amino acids. With 10 bases removed from V and 6 bases from J, the gap between germline ends came to 16 bases. Germline CDR1 SGHAT, CDR2 FQNNGV. CDR3 sequence: CATSQFPINSPLHF. DNA for the CDR3: TGTGCCACCTCCCAGTTTCCAATTAATTCACCCCTCCACTTT.

This clonotype was seen many times. This chain uses TRBV2 with TRBJ1-1; D ambiguous. This CDR3 region has 13 residues. V was pared by 4 bases and J by 5 bases, with 11 bases between. Germline values: CDR1 SNHLY, CDR2 FYNNEI. The DNA of the CDR3 is TGTGCCAGCAGTGTGTTTGAGAGAACTGAAGCTTTCTTT. Its translation is CASSVFERTEAFF.

This clonotype was picked up many times. The V call is TRBV19, the J call TRBJ1-2; D gene unclear. Germline CDR1 is LNHDA and CDR2 is SQIVND (reference sequence). The CDR3 sequence is 12 residues long. V lost 5 bases and J lost 2, with 6 bases in between. The CDR3 protein is CASSRGNYGYTF. CDR3 in DNA: TGTGCCAGTAGTCGAGGGAACTATGGCTACACCTTC.

This clonotype showed up many times. The rearrangement uses TRBV6-1 and TRBJ1-6, with a possible D match to TRBD1 (6 bases). This CDR3 is built from 17 residues. V lost 5 bases to trimming and J lost 0 bases, with 14 bases between them. Germline assignment: CDR1 MNHNS and CDR2 SASEGT. This chain's CDR3 is CASSTTDRSSYNSPLHF. CDR3 DNA sequence: TGTGCCAGCAGTACCACCGACAGGAGCTCCTATAATTCACCCCTCCACTTT.

This clonotype was seen many times. The chain combines TRBV12-3 or TRBV12-4 with TRBJ1-5; D ambiguous. Trimming removed 3 bases at V and 10 bases at J, with 16 bases between. This CDR3 is 14 amino acids long. The CDR3 sequence is CASSFSLMGQPQHF. The CDR3 DNA sequence: TGTGCCAGCAGTTTTTCGTTAATGGGTCAACCCCAGCATTTT.

This clonotype appeared a few times. This rearrangement joins TRBV3-1 to TRBJ2-6; 9 bases map to TRBD1. This CDR3 comprises 17 residues. The V segment lost 4 bases and the J segment 2 bases; nucleotides outside the gene matches: 6. CDR1 is LGHDT and CDR2 is YNNKEL in the germline V gene (reference sequence). In DNA, the CDR3 is TGTGCCAGCAGCCCCCGGGACAGGGTCGCTGGGGCCAACGTCCTGACTTTC. This translates into CASSPRDRVAGANVLTF.

Notes on this clonotype: Compared with germline, one end of the junction differs, possibly owing to a read error. V is TRBV12-3 or TRBV12-4 and J is TRBJ2-2; D gene uncertain. The CDR3 has 13 amino acids. The CDR3 here is CANSLRRTGELFF. CDR3 nucleotides: TGTGCCAACAGTTTACGGCGCACCGGGGAGCTGTTTTTT.

This clonotype was detected many times. V is TRBV29-1 and J is TRBJ2-2; 7 bases line up with TRBD1. The ends lost 4 bases at V and 5 bases at J; junction bases unmatched: 7. CDR1 is SQVTM and CDR2 is ANQGSEA in the germline V gene. This CDR3 is 14 amino acids long. For the CDR3, the DNA is TGCAGCGTTGTGCGGCAGGGGGTGACCGGGGAGCTGTTTTTT. Translation gives CSVVRQGVTGELFF.

This clonotype was found once. The V gene is TRBV10-3, the J gene TRBJ2-5, with D possibly called TRBD1 or TRBD2 (5 bases each). This CDR3 comprises 17 residues. Germline assignment: CDR1 ENHRY and CDR2 SYGVKD. V lost 3 bases and J 2 bases, leaving 19 bases between the germline ends. The DNA for the CDR3 is TGTGCCATCAGTGATTCCGGGATTGGGGCAGCACAAGAGACCCAGTACTTC. Its protein is CAISDSGIGAAQETQYF.

A remark on this clonotype: This CDR3 is missing its conserved last phenylalanine or tryptophan, likely due to a read error. It is unclear where the CDR3 begins or ends on the DNA, so no DNA is shown, and the CDR3 is as TCRdb lists it. The chain carries TRBV7-9 and TRBJ2-6; the table's D call, TRBD2, was not checked against the DNA. Germline V gene lookup returns CDR1 SEHNR and CDR2 FQNEAQ (reference sequence). Termini included, the CDR3 measures 8 amino acids. CDR3 sequence: CASSSSLS.